This T cell receptor beta chain derives from a study of OX40 agonist ivuxolimab in advanced cancers. Broader study findings: Expanded clones belonging to CD8+ T cells outnumbered, on average, those of CD4+.

About this clone itself: Antigen: not known.

The ends lost 3 bases at V and 7 bases at J; junction bases unmatched: 5. The germline CDR1 and CDR2 sequences are MGHRA and YSYEKL. The CDR3 sequence is 16 residues long. Measured with immunoSEQ multiplex PCR; TCRdb has only the in-frame clones, and not every one. In the table there are approximately 58,000 clones, 79% of which are singletons. The chain uses TRBV4-1 and TRBJ2-1; 14 bases are shared with TRBD2. The TCR originated in an adult with an advanced solid tumor such as melanoma, head and neck, liver or kidney cancer. The sample here was CD4+ or CD8+ T cells sorted from blood, taken in a trial of the OX40 agonist ivuxolimab. The DNA of the CDR3 is TGCGCCAGCAGCCACCCGACTAGCGGGAGGGGGAATGAGCAGTTCTTC. Its protein is CASSHPTSGRGNEQFF.